The entry below describes one T cell receptor beta chain. What it binds is not known. The sample belongs to a study of cytotoxic CD8 clonotypes in ibrutinib-treated CLL. Study-wide results and limits: Whereas clonality rose at ibrutinib response, it declined toward baseline at progression.

The CDR3 totals 13 residues. Trimming cost V 0 bases and J 3 bases, with 5 bases left between them. Germline CDR1 is SGHVS and CDR2 is FQNEAQ. Assay used: immunoSEQ multiplex PCR; TCRdb lists only in-frame clones, some missing. The data show some 200,000 clones, with more than 65% seen just once and around 5.9% held by the top ten. This receptor was identified in a human donor with chronic lymphocytic leukemia. Sequencing was performed on PBMCs, taken after 12 months of ibrutinib treatment. The J gene is TRBJ1-1, the V gene TRBV7-8; D not certain. The CDR3 coding sequence is TGTGCCAGCAGCTTAGCAGGAGACACTGAAGCTTTCTTT. Translation: CASSLAGDTEAFF.